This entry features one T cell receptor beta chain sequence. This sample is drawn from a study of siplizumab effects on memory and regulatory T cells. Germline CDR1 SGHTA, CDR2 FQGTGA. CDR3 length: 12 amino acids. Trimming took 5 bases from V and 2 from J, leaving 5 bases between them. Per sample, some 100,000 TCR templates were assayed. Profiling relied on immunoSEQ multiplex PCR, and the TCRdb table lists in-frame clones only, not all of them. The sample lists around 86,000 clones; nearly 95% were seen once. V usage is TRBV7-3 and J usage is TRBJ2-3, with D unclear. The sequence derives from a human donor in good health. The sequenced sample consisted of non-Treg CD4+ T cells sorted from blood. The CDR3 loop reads CASSRDTDTQYF. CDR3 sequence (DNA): TGTGCCAGCAGCCGAGACACAGATACGCAGTATTTT.